In its sample, the clone carrying this TCR beta chain was seen many times. Trimming cost V 6 bases and J 2 bases, with 17 bases left between them. The CDR3 is made up of 15 amino acids. These data come from a study of neurological immune-mediated disorders. The authors made cDNA by 5'RACE with 10-nucleotide random UMIs. TCRdb itself ran the 5' RACE reads through MiXCR, one entry per CDR3 protein. In the table there are 65,000 to 80,000 distinct CDR3 sequences, roughly 18% of which are singletons. The sample comprised PBMCs. The origin of this receptor is a woman aged 40-49 years in good health. The genes are TRBV12-3 or TRBV12-4 and TRBJ2-7; D unclear. The chain's CDR3 is CASSLQTVNPYEQYF. For the CDR3, the DNA is TGTGCCAGCAGCCTTCAGACCGTCAACCCCTACGAGCAGTACTTC.